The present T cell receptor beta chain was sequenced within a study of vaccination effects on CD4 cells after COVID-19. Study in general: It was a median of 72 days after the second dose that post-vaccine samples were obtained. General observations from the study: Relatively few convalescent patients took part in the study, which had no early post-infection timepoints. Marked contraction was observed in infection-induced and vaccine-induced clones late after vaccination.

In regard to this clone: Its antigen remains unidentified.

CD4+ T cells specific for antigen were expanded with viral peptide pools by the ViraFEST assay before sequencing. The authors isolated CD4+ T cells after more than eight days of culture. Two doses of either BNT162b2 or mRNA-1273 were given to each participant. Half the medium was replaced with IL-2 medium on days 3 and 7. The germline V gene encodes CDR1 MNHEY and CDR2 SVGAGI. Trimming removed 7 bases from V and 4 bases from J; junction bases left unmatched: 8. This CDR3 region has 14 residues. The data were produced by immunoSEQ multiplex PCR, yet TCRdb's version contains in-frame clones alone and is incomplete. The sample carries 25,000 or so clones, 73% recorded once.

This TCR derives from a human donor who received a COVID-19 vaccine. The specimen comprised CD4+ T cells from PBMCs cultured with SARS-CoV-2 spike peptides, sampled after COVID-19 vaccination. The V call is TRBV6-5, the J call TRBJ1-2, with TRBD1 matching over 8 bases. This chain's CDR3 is CASNTGGKAYGYTF. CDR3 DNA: TGTGCCAGCAATACAGGGGGTAAAGCCTATGGCTACACCTTC.